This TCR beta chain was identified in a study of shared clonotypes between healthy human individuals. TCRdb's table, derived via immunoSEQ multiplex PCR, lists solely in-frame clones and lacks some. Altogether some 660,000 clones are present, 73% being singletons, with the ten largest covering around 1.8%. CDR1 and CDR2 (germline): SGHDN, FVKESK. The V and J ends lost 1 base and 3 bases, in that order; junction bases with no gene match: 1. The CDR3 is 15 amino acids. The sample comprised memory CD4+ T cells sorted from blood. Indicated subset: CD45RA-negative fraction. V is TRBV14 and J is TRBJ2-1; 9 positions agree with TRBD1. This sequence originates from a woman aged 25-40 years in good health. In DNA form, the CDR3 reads TGTGCCAGCAGCCAAGGGACAGGGGTCTACAATGAGCAGTTCTTC. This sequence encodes CASSQGTGVYNEQFF.